These T cell receptor beta chains were read from a single sample in a study of CD8 T cells in Susac syndrome. From the immunoSEQ multiplex PCR reads, TCRdb called clonotypes with MiXCR, one entry per CDR3 protein. The repertoire has about 190,000 distinct CDR3 sequences, approximately 95% of them found once; the top ten carry around 0.15%. The sequenced sample consisted of CD8+ T cells from PBMCs. All receptors come from a human donor with Susac syndrome. The CDR3 runs from the conserved cysteine through the conserved F or W. The D gene is left open where the match is weak.

>TRBD2|TRBV24-1|TRBJ2-3
CATGQASGDTDTQYF
>TRBD2|TRBV11-2|TRBJ2-1
CASSRESGGSYNEQFF
>-|TRBV20-1|TRBJ2-7
CSARGGYEQYF
>TRBD1|TRBV27|TRBJ1-4
CASSLWTPPGQGFFTNEKLFF
>-|TRBV9|TRBJ1-2
CASSRANYGYTF
>-|TRBV4-1|TRBJ2-1
CASSQEGDYNEQFF
>-|TRBV3-1|TRBJ1-1
CASSTAGEKLAAFF
>TRBD2|TRBV4-1|TRBJ2-7
CASSQGFAGADEQYF
>-|TRBV25-1|TRBJ2-7
CASSGRGYEQYF
>-|TRBV7-9|TRBJ2-7
CASSSDSPGQYF
>TRBD2|TRBV7-6|TRBJ2-1
CASSLASGGPNSYNEQFF
>-|TRBV4-1|TRBJ1-1
CASSQAKAGTEAFF
>TRBD1|TRBV6-6|TRBJ1-1
CASSPGQVMTEAFF
>-|TRBV20-1|TRBJ2-1
CSAGHNLGLSYNEQFF
>-|TRBV5-1|TRBJ2-7
CASSGRAEQYF
>-|TRBV24-1|TRBJ2-7
CATSESGSSYEQYF
>TRBD2|TRBV20-1|TRBJ2-3
CSARDELAATVDTQYF
>-|TRBV12-3/TRBV12-4|TRBJ2-1
CASSEDSKQFF
>TRBD2|TRBV7-9|TRBJ2-1
CASLQLAGVDNEQFF
>-|TRBV4-2|TRBJ1-1
CASRQVNTEAFF
>-|TRBV20-1|TRBJ1-5
CSARGGRKPQHF
>TRBD2|TRBV9|TRBJ2-3
CASSLLGLAGADTQYF
>-|TRBV4-1|TRBJ2-5
CASRRAGEETQYF
>-|TRBV19|TRBJ2-7
CASSPGVRGGEQYF
>-|TRBV4-1|TRBJ2-1
CASSQDSGNEQFF
>-|TRBV2|TRBJ2-1
CASREGQYNEQFF
>-|TRBV19|TRBJ2-6
CASNGGLYSISGANVLTF
>-|TRBV1|TRBJ2-7
CTSSGLPYEQYF
>TRBD1|TRBV4-1|TRBJ1-6
CASSPRTGNNSPLHF
>-|TRBV9|TRBJ2-2
CASSVAALRINTGELFF
>-|TRBV25-1|TRBJ1-5
CASSATESNQPQHF
>TRBD1|TRBV15|TRBJ1-4
CATSRDLLRRTGLKLFF
>-|TRBV15|TRBJ2-2
CATSSQRNSGELFF
>-|TRBV3-1|TRBJ2-3
CASSLSSGSSTDTQYF
>TRBD2|TRBV30|TRBJ2-3
CAALAGGPDTQYF
>TRBD1|TRBV6-1|TRBJ1-4
CASSPTGEGTNEKLFF
>-|TRBV7-9|TRBJ2-5
CASSSRGVETQYF
>-|TRBV24-1|TRBJ1-5
CATSAAASNQPQHF
>-|TRBV20-1|TRBJ2-2
CSAKKGGANTGELFF
>-|TRBV11-2|TRBJ2-7
CASSLGARYYEQYF
>-|TRBV21-1|TRBJ2-1
CASSTETDRNYNEQFF
>TRBD2|TRBV28|TRBJ2-5
CASSPAGGYQETQYF